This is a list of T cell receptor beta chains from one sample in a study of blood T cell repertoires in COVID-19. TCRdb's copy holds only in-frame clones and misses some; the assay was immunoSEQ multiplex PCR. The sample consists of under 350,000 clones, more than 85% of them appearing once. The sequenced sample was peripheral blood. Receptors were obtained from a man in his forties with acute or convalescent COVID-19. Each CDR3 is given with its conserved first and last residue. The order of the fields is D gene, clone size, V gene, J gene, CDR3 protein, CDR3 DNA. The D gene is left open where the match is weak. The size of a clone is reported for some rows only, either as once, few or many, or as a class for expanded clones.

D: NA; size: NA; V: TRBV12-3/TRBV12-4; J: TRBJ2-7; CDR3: CASTLGGYEQYF; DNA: TGTGCCAGCACTCTGGGGGGTTACGAGCAGTACTTC
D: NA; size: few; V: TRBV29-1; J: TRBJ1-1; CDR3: CSAVSTDWNTEAFF; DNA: TGCAGCGCGGTATCGACAGACTGGAACACTGAAGCTTTCTTT
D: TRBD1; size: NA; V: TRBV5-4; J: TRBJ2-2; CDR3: CASRPGQGDPGELFF; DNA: TGTGCCAGCAGGCCGGGACAGGGGGACCCCGGGGAGCTGTTTTTT
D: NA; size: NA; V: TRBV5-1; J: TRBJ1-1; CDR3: CASSTDSLTPEAFF; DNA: TGCGCCAGCAGCACTGACAGTCTAACTCCTGAAGCTTTCTTT
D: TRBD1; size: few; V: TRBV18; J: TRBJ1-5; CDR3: CASSSTGEHQPQHF; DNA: TGTGCCAGCTCATCTACAGGGGAACATCAGCCCCAGCATTTT
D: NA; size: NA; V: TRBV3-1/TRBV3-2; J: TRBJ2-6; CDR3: CASSRGDGANVLTF; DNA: TGTGCCAGCAGCCGGGGGGATGGGGCCAACGTCCTGACTTTC
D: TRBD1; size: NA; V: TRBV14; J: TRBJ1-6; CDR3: CASSLPGRGLSPLHF; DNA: TGTGCCAGCAGCCTCCCCGGCAGGGGGCTTTCACCCCTCCACTTT
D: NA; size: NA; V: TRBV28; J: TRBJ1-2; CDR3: CASRPGFNYGYTF; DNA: TGTGCCAGCAGACCAGGGTTTAACTATGGCTACACCTTC
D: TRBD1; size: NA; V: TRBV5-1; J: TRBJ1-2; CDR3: CASSLAGTDYGYTF; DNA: TGCGCCAGCAGCTTGGCCGGGACAGACTATGGCTACACCTTC
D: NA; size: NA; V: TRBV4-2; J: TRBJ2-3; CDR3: CASSKESLLTDTQYF; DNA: TGTGCCAGCAGCAAAGAATCCCTACTCACAGATACGCAGTATTTT
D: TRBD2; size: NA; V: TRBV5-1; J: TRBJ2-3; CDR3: CASSLGGLAGGRADTQYF; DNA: TGCGCCAGCAGCTTGGGAGGACTAGCGGGGGGGCGGGCAGATACGCAGTATTTT
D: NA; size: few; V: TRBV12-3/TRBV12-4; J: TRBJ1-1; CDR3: CASRLTGYEAFF; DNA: TGTGCCAGCAGACTGACAGGATACGAAGCTTTCTTT
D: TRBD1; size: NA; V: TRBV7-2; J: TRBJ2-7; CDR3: CASSLQGAYEQYF; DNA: TGTGCCAGCAGCTTACAGGGGGCCTACGAGCAGTACTTC
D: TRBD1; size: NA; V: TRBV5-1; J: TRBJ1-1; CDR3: CASSPLDREKTEAFF; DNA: TGCGCCAGCAGCCCCCTTGACAGGGAGAAAACTGAAGCTTTCTTT
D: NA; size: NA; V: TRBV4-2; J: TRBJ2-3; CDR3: CASSQGLVDTQYF; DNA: TGTGCCAGCAGCCAAGGACTAGTAGATACGCAGTATTTT
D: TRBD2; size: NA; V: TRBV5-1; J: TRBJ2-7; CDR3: CASSGGLAGYEQYF; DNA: TGCGCCAGCAGCGGGGGACTAGCGGGCTACGAGCAGTACTTC
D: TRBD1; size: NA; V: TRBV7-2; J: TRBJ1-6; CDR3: CASSLKQGPDSPLHF; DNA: TGTGCCAGCAGCTTAAAACAGGGGCCCGATTCACCCCTCCACTTT
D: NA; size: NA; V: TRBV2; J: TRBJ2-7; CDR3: CASSEALEQYF; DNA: TGTGCCAGCAGTGAAGCACTGGAGCAGTACTTC
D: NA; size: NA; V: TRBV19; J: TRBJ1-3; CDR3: CASSGRSSGNTIYF; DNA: TGTGCCAGTAGTGGTCGGAGCTCTGGAAACACCATATATTTT